The TCR beta chain under discussion was sequenced for a study of human T cells and chemical hapten exposure. Time point specified: healthy volunteer bleed at 6 weeks. Extraction of total RNA was performed on unfractionated whole blood. This clonotype was seen a few times. One entry per CDR3 protein, called by TCRdb with MiXCR from the RACE reads. The sample includes more than 75,000 distinct CDR3 sequences, about 8.7% of them seen just once. The CDR3 contains 16 residues. Trimming removed 0 bases from V and 5 bases from J; junction bases left unmatched: 6. CDR1 SGHTA and CDR2 FQGNSA come from the germline V gene.

This TCR was recovered from a male donor in good health. Some clones in this sample may be carry-over from other donors' samples. This chain uses TRBV7-2 with TRBJ2-3; 9 bases match TRBD2. Sequencing was done on a sample of whole blood. The CDR3 nucleotides are TGTGCCAGCAGCTTAGCTAGCGGGGGTAATGGAGATACGCAGTATTTT. Its protein product is CASSLASGGNGDTQYF. Full variable domain (remainder filled in from reference TRBV7-2 and TRBJ2-3): GAGVSQSPSNKVTEKGKDVELRCDPISGHTALYWYRQSLGQGLEFLIYFQGNSAPDKSGLPSDRFSAERTGGSVSTLTIQRTQQEDSAVYLCASSLASGGNGDTQYFGPGTRLTVL.